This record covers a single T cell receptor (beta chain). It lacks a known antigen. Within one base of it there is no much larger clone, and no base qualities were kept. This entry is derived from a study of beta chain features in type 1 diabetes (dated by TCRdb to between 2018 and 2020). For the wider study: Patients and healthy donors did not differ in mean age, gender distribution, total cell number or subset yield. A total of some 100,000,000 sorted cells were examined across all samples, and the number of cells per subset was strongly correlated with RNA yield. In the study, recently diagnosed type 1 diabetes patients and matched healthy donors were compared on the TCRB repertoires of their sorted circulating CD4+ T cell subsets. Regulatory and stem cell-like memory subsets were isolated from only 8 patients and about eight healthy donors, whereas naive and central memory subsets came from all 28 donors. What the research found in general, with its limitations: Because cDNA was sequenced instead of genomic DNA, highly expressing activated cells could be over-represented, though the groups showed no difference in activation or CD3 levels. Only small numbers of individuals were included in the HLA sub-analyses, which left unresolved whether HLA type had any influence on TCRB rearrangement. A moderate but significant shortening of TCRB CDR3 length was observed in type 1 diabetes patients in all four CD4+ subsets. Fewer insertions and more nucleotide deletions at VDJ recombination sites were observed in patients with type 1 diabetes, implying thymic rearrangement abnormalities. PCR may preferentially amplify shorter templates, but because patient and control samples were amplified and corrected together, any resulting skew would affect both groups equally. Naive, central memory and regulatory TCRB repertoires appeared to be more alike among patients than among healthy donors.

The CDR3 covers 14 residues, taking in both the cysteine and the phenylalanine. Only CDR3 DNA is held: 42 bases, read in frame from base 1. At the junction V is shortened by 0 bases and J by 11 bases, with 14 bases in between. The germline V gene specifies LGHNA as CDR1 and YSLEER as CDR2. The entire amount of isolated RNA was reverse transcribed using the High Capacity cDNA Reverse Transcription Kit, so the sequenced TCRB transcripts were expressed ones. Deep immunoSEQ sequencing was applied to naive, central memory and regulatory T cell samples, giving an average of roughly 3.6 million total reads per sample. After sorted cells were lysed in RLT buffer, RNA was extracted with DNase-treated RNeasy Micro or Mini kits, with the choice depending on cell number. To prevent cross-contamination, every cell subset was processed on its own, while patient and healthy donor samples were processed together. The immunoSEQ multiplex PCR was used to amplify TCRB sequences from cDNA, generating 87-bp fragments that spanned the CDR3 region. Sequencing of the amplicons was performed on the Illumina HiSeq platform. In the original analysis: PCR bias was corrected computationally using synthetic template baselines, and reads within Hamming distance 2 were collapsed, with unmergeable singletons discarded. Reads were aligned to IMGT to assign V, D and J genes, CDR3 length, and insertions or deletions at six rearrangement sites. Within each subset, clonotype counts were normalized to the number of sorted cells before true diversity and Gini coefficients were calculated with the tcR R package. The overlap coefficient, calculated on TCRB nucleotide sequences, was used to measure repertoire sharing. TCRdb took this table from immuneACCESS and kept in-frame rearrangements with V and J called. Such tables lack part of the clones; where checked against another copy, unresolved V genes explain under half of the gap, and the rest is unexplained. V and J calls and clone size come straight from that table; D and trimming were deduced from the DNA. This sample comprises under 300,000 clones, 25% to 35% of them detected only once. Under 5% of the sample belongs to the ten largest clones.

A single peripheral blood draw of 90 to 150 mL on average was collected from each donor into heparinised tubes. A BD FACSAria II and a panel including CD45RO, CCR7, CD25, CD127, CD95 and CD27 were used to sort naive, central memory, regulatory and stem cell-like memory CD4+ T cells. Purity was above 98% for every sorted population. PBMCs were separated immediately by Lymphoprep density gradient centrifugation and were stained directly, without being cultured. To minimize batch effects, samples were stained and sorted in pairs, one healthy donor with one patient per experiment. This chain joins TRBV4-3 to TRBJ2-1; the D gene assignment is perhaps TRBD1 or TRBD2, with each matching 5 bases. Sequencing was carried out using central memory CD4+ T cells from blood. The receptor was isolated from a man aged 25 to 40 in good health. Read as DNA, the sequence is TGCGCCAGCAGCCAAGAGTTTTCCGGGGACCAGCAGTTCTTC. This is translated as CASSQEFSGDQQFF.